A selection of T cell receptor beta chains follows, all from one sample in a study of identical twins. TCRdb re-called the 5' RACE reads with MiXCR, one entry per CDR3 protein. The sample contains about 890,000 distinct CDR3 sequences, approximately 13% of which appear only once. Separately, the same data were catalogued under a study of yellow fever vaccine responses in identical twins.

What was sequenced was PBMCs. All receptors derive from a woman younger than 30 in good health. Each CDR3 is given with its conserved first and last residue. Fields, in order: clone size, V gene, J gene, D gene, CDR3 protein, CDR3 DNA. The D gene is left open where the match is weak. The size entry is marked missing in some rows and otherwise reads once, few, many or a size class.

many	TRBV6-5	TRBJ1-1	-	CASSYSFSSTEAFF	TGTGCCAGCAGTTACTCGTTTTCCAGCACTGAAGCTTTCTTT
-	TRBV7-8	TRBJ2-3	-	CASSLVALATTDTQYF	TGTGCCAGCAGCTTAGTCGCTCTAGCGACCACAGATACGCAGTATTTT
-	TRBV4-1	TRBJ1-1	-	CASSQGLYAEAFF	TGCGCCAGCAGCCAAGGCCTCTACGCTGAAGCTTTCTTT
few	TRBV7-9	TRBJ2-5	TRBD2	CASSLISAGEETQYF	TGTGCCAGCAGCTTGATTTCCGCGGGAGAAGAGACCCAGTACTTC
few	TRBV11-2	TRBJ2-1	TRBD2	CASSPITSGRGYEQFF	TGTGCCAGCAGCCCGATTACTAGCGGGAGGGGGTATGAGCAGTTCTTC
few	TRBV2	TRBJ2-1	TRBD2	CATSSGSNAEQFF	TGTGCCACCTCTAGCGGGAGCAACGCTGAGCAGTTCTTC
-	TRBV29-1	TRBJ2-5	-	CSVEEQQETQYF	TGCAGCGTTGAGGAACAGCAAGAGACCCAGTACTTC
few	TRBV12-3/TRBV12-4	TRBJ2-7	-	CASSPRRAAYEQYF	TGTGCCAGCAGTCCTCGGCGGGCGGCCTACGAGCAGTACTTC
many	TRBV6-1	TRBJ1-1	-	CASSGGLGNTEAFF	TGTGCCAGCAGCGGGGGGCTGGGGAACACTGAAGCTTTCTTT
few	TRBV5-1	TRBJ2-2	TRBD1	CASSLEQGAVTGELFF	TGCGCCAGCAGCTTGGAACAGGGGGCTGTCACCGGGGAGCTGTTTTTT
few	TRBV27	TRBJ2-1	TRBD2	CASSPQTRAGGVEQFF	TGTGCCAGCAGTCCACAGACACGAGCGGGAGGTGTTGAGCAGTTCTTC
-	TRBV14	TRBJ2-1	-	CASRGQGTSYNEQFF	TGTGCCAGCAGAGGTCAGGGGACCTCCTACAATGAGCAGTTCTTC
many	TRBV11-2	TRBJ2-3	TRBD2	CASSFFLAGAIEDTQYF	TGTGCCAGCAGCTTCTTCCTAGCGGGGGCTATTGAAGATACGCAGTATTTT
few	TRBV29-1	TRBJ2-2	TRBD2	CSVSARLAATSGELFF	TGCAGCGTTTCGGCTCGACTAGCGGCTACCTCCGGGGAGCTGTTTTTT